This T cell receptor beta chain was identified during a study of shared clonotypes between healthy human individuals. The germline V gene encodes CDR1 SGDLS and CDR2 YYNGEE. Trimming removed 1 base from V and 5 bases from J, with 15 bases in between. This CDR3 comprises 15 residues. At deep level, the assay was performed. DNA input for the unsorted PBMC replicate PCRs was 250 to 350 ng, about 32,000 T cell genomes. Profiled with immunoSEQ multiplex PCR; TCRdb holds only in-frame clones, not every one. The sample consists of more than 450,000 clones, more than 65% of them appearing once. The clonotype originates from a woman in her thirties or forties in good health. Some clones in this sample may be carry-over from other donors' samples. The sample consisted of PBMCs. The chain uses TRBV9 and TRBJ2-5, with D perhaps matching TRBD1 or TRBD2 (6 bases each). The CDR3 nucleotides are TGTGCCAGCAGCGTAATGGGGGGCAACGGGGAGACCCAGTACTTC. Translated: CASSVMGGNGETQYF.